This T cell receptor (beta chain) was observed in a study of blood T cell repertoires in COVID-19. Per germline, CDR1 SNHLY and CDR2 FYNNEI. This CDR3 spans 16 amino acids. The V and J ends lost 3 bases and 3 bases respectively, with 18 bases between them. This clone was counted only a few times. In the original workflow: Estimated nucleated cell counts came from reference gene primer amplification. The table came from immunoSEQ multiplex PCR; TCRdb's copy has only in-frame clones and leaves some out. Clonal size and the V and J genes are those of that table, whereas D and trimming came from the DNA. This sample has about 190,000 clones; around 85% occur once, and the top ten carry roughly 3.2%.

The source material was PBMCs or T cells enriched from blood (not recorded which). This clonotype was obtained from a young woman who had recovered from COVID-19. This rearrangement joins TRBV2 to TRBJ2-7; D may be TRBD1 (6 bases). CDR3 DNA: TGTGCCAGCAGTGAGGGCCGGGAACAGGGCAGCTACGAGCAGTACGTC. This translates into CASSEGREQGSYEQYV.